Listed here are 7 T cell receptor beta chains from one sample, sequenced in a study of tumor-infiltrating lymphocytes in primary liver carcinoma. From unsorted bulk tissue weighing roughly 18-31 mg, DNA and RNA were co-extracted. Using a constant-region primer together with ProtoScript II reverse transcriptase, TCR beta cDNA was made from about 500 ng of total RNA. Construction of TCR beta libraries relied on three successive nested multiplex PCR rounds employing slightly modified ARM-PCR. Rounds one and two of PCR, each of 10 cycles, were primed with TRBV1-TRBV30 forward primers and a C-beta reverse primer. TCRdb used MiXCR to reprocess the multiplex PCR reads, holding one entry per CDR3 protein. The sample contains more than 75,000 distinct CDR3 sequences, approximately 72% of which appear only once. The sequencing sample was made of liver tumor tissue from sampling region 1. Subset specified: tumor region T1, superior pole. Receptors originate from a man in his forties with primary liver carcinoma and hepatitis B virus infection.

In the case of this clonotype: This is likely a read error, given that the CDR3 carries no conserved phenylalanine or tryptophan at its end. V is TRBV7-9 and J is TRBJ1-1; no reliable D call. The CDR3 totals 12 residues. The germline gives CDR1 SEHNR, CDR2 FQNEAQ (reference sequence). In DNA, the CDR3 is TGTGCCAGCAGCCACGACTGGACTGATGCTTTCTCT. Translating gives CASSHDWTDAFS.

A note on this clonotype: The junction does not match germline at one end; this may be a read error. Written as DNA, the CDR3 is TGTGACAGCAGCGGGGGACTAGCGGTTTCCTTCTACGAGCAGTATTTC. The encoded protein is CDSSGGLAVSFYEQYF. This chain uses TRBV7-9 with TRBJ2-7; 11 bases agree with TRBD2. The CDR3 is 16 residues long. Germline values: CDR1 SEHNR, CDR2 FQNEAQ (reference sequence).

Points on this clonotype: Sequence at one end of the junction differs from germline and may be a read error. This chain links TRBV5-1 with TRBJ2-3; no firm D call. The CDR3 consists of 17 residues. Germline loops: CDR1 SGHRS, CDR2 YFSETQ. In DNA, the CDR3 is TGCGCCAGCAGCAAAGAACCACCTTTTAGTGGTACAGATACGCGGTATTTT. It yields the protein CASSKEPPFSGTDTRYF.

Concerning this clonotype: This CDR3 fails to terminate in the conserved phenylalanine or tryptophan, so it likely reflects a read error. The J gene is TRBJ1-3, the V gene TRBV12-3 or TRBV12-4; D remains unclear. This CDR3 region has 12 residues. In nucleotides, the CDR3 is TGTGCCAGCATTTTACAGGGAAACACCATATATCTC. It translates to CASILQGNTIYL.

On this clonotype itself: The conserved final phenylalanine or tryptophan is absent from the CDR3, which likely points to a read error. V usage is TRBV7-9 and J usage is TRBJ2-7; 7 bases agree with TRBD2. This CDR3 is built from 16 residues. Germline loops: CDR1 SEHNR, CDR2 FQNEAQ (reference sequence). V dropped 5 bases and J dropped 7; count of bases not matched to a gene: 17. The CDR3, as DNA: TGTGCCAGCAGCCCTAGCTCAGGGCGGGAGTCGGGGGAGCAGTACATA. Protein sequence: CASSPSSGRESGEQYI.

A remark on this clonotype: The CDR3 does not close with the conserved phenylalanine or tryptophan, likely indicating a read error. Here the CDR3 DNA reads TGTGCCAGCAGCCAAGGAGGCTACAAGCAGTACTTA. It codes for CASSQGGYKQYL. The rearrangement links TRBV14 to TRBJ2-7; no definite D call. Germline CDR1 and CDR2: SGHDN and FVKESK. The CDR3 runs to 12 residues.

This clonotype came up a few times. A much larger clone lies a single base off, so this may be a read error. The chain combines TRBV10-2 with TRBJ2-4; perhaps TRBD2 as D (6 bases). Germline V lookup: CDR1 WSHSY, CDR2 SAAADI. V lost 2 bases and J lost 0, with 14 bases in between. The CDR3 runs 17 residues. CDR3 DNA: TGCGCCAGCAGTGAGCGAGCGAGGGAGGTAGCCAAAAACATTCAGTACTTC. Translating gives CASSERAREVAKNIQYF.